This record looks at one T cell receptor beta chain sequence and its context. Its antigen is still unknown. This sample is drawn from a study of STAT3 mutations in large granular lymphocyte leukemia. Study-wide background: More than half of T-LGLL patients received immunosuppressive therapy. Study results and limitations: Some patients had dominant TCR clones larger than their STAT3 mutant burden. Every T-cell large granular lymphocyte leukemia patient had at least one immunodominant TCR beta clonotype. Samples missed the first appearance of the clone. Some patients had persisting codominant clonotypes that could mask small clones.

Repertoires were generated with immunoSEQ multiplex PCR, while TCRdb's copy carries only in-frame clones and drops some. The profile shows fewer than 11,000 clones, about 50% of them singletons. V was clipped by 4 bases and J by 7 bases, with 14 bases between them. The CDR3 has 13 amino acids. CDR1 and CDR2 from the germline V gene are SQVTM and ANQGSEA. The rearrangement joins TRBV29-1 to TRBJ1-5; the D gene is possibly TRBD1 (6 bases). The sequence was obtained from a boy aged 10-17 years with T-cell large granular lymphocyte leukemia. Some clones in this sample may be carry-over from other donors' samples. Sample: peripheral blood mononuclear cells. In DNA, the CDR3 is TGCAGCGTTGTTGCGGGGGGCGGGCAGCCCCAGCATTTT. Translation gives CSVVAGGGQPQHF.